The present T cell receptor beta chain was sequenced within a study of T-cell reconstitution after alpha-beta-depleted transplantation in children. Germline loops: CDR1 SGHTA, CDR2 FQGNSA. The CDR3 sequence is 15 residues long. After removal of 1 base from V and 5 bases from J, the junction contained 7 bases not matched to a gene. Preparation of the TCRbeta library used unique molecular identifiers. TCRdb called the PCR reads again in MiXCR, with one record for every CDR3 protein. There are a few hundred thousand distinct CDR3 sequences in the sample; 10% occur only once, and 2% to 3% lies in the top ten.

V gene TRBV7-2 combines with J gene TRBJ2-5; 7 bases fit TRBD1. This TCR derives from a human donor who donated a stem cell graft to a child with acute lymphoblastic leukemia. Sequencing used PBMCs from the stem cell graft donor, obtained from the stem cell graft. The CDR3 loop is CASSLGDSAHETQYF. In DNA form, the CDR3 reads TGTGCCAGCAGCTTAGGGGACAGCGCCCACGAGACCCAGTACTTC. The whole variable domain, filled in from reference TRBV7-2 and TRBJ2-5, reads GAGVSQSPSNKVTEKGKDVELRCDPISGHTALYWYRQSLGQGLEFLIYFQGNSAPDKSGLPSDRFSAERTGGSVSTLTIQRTQQEDSAVYLCASSLGDSAHETQYFGPGTRLLVL.